Each of the 2 T cell receptor beta chains below was sequenced from the same sample in a study of cytomegalovirus exposure and HLA in healthy donors. The PCR had 60 Vbeta and 13 Jbeta primers. The repertoire was sequenced with immunoSEQ multiplex PCR; TCRdb's copy has only in-frame clones and lacks some. The sample shows about 110,000 clones, about 72% of them seen only once. The specimen was PBMCs. These receptors originate from a man aged 18 to 30 in good health and CMV-seronegative.

The chain joins TRBV13 to TRBJ2-7; 9 nucleotides line up with TRBD1. The trim removed 3 bases at V and 1 base at J, leaving 1 base unmatched. The CDR3 loop spans 14 amino acids. Germline CDR1 is PRHDT and CDR2 is FYEKMQ (reference sequence). The CDR3, as DNA: TGTGCCAGCAGCTTTGGACAGGGGTCCTACGAGCAGTACTTC. Residues: CASSFGQGSYEQYF.

The table lists this clone with a count of one. The chain joins TRBV9 to TRBJ1-4, with 10 bases identical to TRBD1. The germline V gene encodes CDR1 SGDLS and CDR2 YYNGEE. The V gene end was trimmed by 4 bases and the J gene end by 7 bases; junction bases not matched to a gene: 7. The CDR3 totals 15 residues. The CDR3 DNA follows: TGTGCCAGCAGCCCCAGACAGGGGGCTCGTGAAAAACTGTTTTTT. Translated, it gives CASSPRQGAREKLFF.